The present T cell receptor (beta chain) was sequenced within a study of CD8+ T cells in alopecia areata. Extracted RNA was reverse transcribed into cDNA, the sequencing template. Generated by immunoSEQ multiplex PCR, the TCRdb table keeps only in-frame clones and is missing some. In the table there are more than 150,000 clones, about 53% of which are singletons. This CDR3 spans 15 amino acids. The germline gives CDR1 LNHDA, CDR2 SQIVND (reference sequence). The germline V and J ends were trimmed by 3 bases and 0 bases, with 10 bases remaining between them. This clone came up a few times. What it binds is unknown. Broader study findings: Researchers report lesional scalp, most notably alopecia totalis/universalis, outstripped normal scalp in clonality.

Sequences were derived from CD8+ T cells sorted from blood, sampled at week 0. The clonotype was recovered from a human donor with alopecia areata. The chain is built from TRBV19 and TRBJ2-3; D unclear. CDR3: CASSIGLTSTDTQYF. For the CDR3, the DNA is TGTGCCAGTAGTATCGGTCTAACTAGCACAGATACGCAGTATTTT.